This record covers a single T cell receptor (beta chain). What it recognizes is unknown. This sample is part of a study of memory CD4+ T cells and cytomegalovirus serostatus. TCRdb's copy holds only in-frame clones and misses some; the assay was immunoSEQ multiplex PCR. There are under 35,000 clones in the sample; approximately 76% occur only once, and more than 0.5% lies in the top ten. Single viable CD3+CD4+CD8-CD45RO+ cells were sorted as the memory CD4+ T cells. Study-wide results and limits: Suggested: most of the CMV-linked TCR signature lies in CD4+ memory cells.

The germline V gene encodes CDR1 SGHRS and CDR2 YFSETQ. The CDR3 is 14 residues long. Trimming stripped 1 base from V and 2 bases from J, with 9 bases between. The sample was memory CD4+ T cells from blood. The rearrangement uses TRBV5-1 and TRBJ1-1; no clear D. The receptor was isolated from an adult in good health and CMV-seronegative. Some clones in this sample may be carry-over from other donors' samples. The CDR3, as DNA: TGCGCCAGCAGCTTGAACACCCAAAACACTGAAGCTTTCTTT. It is translated as CASSLNTQNTEAFF.